The clone carrying this T cell receptor (beta chain) occurred once. The antigen is unknown. This entry is derived from a study of brain metastases from non-small cell lung cancer. Study-level findings and limits: Compared with primary tumors, brain metastases showed less T-cell infiltration. TCR repertoires overlapped largely between brain metastases and matched primaries.

Germline V lookup: CDR1 MDHEN, CDR2 SYDVKM. The CDR3 loop spans 14 amino acids. V was shortened by 5 bases and J by 4 bases, with 12 bases between the two germline ends. The method was immunoSEQ multiplex PCR; TCRdb's version includes in-frame clones alone and lacks a portion of them. In the table there are 15,000 or so clones, around 83% of which are singletons. The genes are TRBV28 and TRBJ2-1; D is uncertain. The sample taken for sequencing was primary lung tumor tissue. The source is a donor at least 40 years old with non-small cell lung cancer. The DNA for the CDR3 is TGTGCCAGCAGTCTCCAGAACGGGTACAATGAGCAGTTCTTC. Protein: CASSLQNGYNEQFF.